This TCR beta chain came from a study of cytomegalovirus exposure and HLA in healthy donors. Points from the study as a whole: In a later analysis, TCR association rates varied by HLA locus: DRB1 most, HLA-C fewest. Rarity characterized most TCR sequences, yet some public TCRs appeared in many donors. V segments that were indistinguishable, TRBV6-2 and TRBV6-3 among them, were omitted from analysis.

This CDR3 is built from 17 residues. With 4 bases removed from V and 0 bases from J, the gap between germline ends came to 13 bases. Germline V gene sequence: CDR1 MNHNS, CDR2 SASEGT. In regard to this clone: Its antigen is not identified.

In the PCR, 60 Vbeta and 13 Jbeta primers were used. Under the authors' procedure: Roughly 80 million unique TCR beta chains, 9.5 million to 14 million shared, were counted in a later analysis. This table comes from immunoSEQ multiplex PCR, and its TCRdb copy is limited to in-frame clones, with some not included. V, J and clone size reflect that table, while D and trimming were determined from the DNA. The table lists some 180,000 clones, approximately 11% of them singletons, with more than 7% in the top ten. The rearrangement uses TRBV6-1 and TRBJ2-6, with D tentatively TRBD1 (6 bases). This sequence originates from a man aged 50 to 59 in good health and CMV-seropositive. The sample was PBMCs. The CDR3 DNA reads TGTGCCAGCAGTGGGACGGGACACAACTCTGGGGCCAACGTCCTGACTTTC. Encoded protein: CASSGTGHNSGANVLTF.